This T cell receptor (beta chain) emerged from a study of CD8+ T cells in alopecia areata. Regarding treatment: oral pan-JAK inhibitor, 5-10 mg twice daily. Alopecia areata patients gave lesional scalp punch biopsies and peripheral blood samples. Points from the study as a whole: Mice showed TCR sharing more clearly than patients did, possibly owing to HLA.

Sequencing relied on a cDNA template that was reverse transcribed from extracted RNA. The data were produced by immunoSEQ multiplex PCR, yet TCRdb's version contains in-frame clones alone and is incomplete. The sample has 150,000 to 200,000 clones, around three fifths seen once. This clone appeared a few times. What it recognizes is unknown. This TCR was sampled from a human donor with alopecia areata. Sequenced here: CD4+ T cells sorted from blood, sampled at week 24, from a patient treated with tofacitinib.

CDR3 in amino acids: CASTRWADTQYF. CDR3 bases: TGTGCCAGCACCAGGTGGGCAGATACGCAGTATTTT. This sequence joins TRBV2 and TRBJ2-3; D is ambiguous. The CDR3 covers 12 residues. V lost 7 bases and J 4 bases, leaving 9 bases between the germline ends. Looked up from germline, CDR1 is SNHLY and CDR2 is FYNNEI.